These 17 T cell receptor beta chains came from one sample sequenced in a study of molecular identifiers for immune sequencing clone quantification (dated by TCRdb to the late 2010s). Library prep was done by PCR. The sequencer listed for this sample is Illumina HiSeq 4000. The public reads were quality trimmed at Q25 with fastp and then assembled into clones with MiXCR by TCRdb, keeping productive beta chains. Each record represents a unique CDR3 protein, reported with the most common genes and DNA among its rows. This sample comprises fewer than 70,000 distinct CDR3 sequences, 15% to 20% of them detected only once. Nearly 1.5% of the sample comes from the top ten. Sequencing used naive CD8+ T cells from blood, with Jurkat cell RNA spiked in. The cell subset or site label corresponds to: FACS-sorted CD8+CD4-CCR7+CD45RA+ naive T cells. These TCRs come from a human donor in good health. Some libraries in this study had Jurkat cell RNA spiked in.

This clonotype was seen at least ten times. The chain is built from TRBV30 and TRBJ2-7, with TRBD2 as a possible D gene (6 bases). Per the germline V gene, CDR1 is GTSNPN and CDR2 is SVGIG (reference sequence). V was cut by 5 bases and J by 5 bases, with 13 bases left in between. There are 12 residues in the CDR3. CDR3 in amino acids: CAWELSGDEQYF. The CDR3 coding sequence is TGTGCCTGGGAACTTAGCGGAGACGAGCAGTACTTC.

The CDR3 reads CASSWTSGRAPYEQYF. The CDR3 DNA follows: TGTGCCAGCAGCTGGACTAGCGGGAGGGCGCCTTACGAGCAGTACTTC. This chain links TRBV12-3 or TRBV12-4 with TRBJ2-7, with TRBD2 matching over 15 bases. CDR3 length equals 16 residues. With V trimmed by 6 bases and J by 4 bases, 7 bases remained unmatched.

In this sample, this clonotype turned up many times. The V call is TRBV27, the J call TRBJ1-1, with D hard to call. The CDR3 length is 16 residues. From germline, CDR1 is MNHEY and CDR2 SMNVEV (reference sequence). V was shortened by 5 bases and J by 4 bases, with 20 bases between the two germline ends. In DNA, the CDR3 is TGTGCCAGCAGTCCCCACCCCGGACTTTTGGTCACTGAAGCTTTCTTT. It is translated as CASSPHPGLLVTEAFF.

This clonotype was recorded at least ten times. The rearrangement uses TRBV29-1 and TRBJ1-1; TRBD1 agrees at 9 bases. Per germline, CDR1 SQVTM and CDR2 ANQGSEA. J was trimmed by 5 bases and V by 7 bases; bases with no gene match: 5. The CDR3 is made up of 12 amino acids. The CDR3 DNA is TGCAGCGCTCGGACAGGGGAGACTGAAGCTTTCTTT. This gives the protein CSARTGETEAFF.

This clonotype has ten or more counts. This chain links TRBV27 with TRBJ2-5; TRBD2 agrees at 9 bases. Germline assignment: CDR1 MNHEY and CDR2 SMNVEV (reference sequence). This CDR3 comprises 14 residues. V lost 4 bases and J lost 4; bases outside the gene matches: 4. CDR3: CASSSTTSGETQYF. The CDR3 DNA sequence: TGTGCCAGCAGTTCAACGACTAGCGGAGAGACCCAGTACTTC.

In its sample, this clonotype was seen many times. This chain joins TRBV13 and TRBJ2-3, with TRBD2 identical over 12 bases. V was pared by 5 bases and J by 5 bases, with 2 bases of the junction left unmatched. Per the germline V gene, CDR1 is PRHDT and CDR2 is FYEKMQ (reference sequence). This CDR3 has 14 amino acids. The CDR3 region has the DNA TGTGCCAGCAGCCAGGGACTAGCGGGAGATACGCAGTATTTT. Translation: CASSQGLAGDTQYF.

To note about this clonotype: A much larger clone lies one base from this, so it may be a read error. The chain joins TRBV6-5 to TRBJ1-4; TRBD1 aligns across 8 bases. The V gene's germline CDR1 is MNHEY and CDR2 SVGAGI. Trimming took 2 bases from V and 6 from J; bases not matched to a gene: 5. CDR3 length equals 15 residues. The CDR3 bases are TGTGCCAGCAGTTACAGACAGGGGCAAGATGAAAAACTGTTTTTT. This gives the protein CASSYRQGQDEKLFF.

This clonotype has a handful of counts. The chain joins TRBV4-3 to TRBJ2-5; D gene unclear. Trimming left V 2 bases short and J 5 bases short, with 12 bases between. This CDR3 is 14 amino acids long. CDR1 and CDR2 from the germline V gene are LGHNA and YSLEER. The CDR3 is CASSQSIEEETQYF. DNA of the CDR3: TGCGCCAGCAGCCAAAGTATAGAGGAGGAGACCCAGTACTTC.

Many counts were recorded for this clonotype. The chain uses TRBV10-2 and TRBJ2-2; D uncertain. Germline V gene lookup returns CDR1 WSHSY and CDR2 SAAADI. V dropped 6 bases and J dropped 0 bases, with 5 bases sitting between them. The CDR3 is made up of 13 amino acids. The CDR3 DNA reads TGCGCCAGCAGCCTCACGAACACCGGGGAGCTGTTTTTT. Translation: CASSLTNTGELFF.

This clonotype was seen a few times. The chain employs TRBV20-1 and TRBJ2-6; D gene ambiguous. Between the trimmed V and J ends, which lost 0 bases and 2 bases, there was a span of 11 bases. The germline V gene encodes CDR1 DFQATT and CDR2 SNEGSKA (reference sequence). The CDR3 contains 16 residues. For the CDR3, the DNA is TGCAGTGCTAGAGATAAAGGAATTCCTGGGGCCAACGTCCTGACTTTC. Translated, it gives CSARDKGIPGANVLTF.

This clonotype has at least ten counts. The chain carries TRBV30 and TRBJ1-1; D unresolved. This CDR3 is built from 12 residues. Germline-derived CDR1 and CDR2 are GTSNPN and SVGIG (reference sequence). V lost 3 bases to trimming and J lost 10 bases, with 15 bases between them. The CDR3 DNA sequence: TGTGCCTGGAGGGGCGGACTTGGAGTAGCTTTCTTT. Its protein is CAWRGGLGVAFF.

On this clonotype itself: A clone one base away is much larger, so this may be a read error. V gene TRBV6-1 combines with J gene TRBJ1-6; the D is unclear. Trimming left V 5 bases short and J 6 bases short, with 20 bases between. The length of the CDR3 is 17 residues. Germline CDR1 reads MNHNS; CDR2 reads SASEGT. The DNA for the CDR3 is TGTGCCAGCAGTCCCTGGCGCCCCCTTGAGATTAATTCACCCCTCCACTTT. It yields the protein CASSPWRPLEINSPLHF.

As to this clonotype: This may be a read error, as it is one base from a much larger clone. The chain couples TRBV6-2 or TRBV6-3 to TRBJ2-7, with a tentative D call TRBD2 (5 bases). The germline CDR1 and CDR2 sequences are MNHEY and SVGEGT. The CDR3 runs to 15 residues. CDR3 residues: CAGSYSGLGSYEQYF. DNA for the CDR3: TGTGCCGGCAGTTACAGCGGTTTGGGCTCCTACGAGCAGTACTTC.

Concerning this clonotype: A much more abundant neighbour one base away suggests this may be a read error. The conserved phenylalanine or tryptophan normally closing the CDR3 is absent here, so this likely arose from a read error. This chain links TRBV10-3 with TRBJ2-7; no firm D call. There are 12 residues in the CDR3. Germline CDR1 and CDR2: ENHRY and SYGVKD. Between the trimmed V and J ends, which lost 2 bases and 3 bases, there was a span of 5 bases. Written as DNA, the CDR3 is TGTGCCATCAGTGAGGGGGTCTACGAGCAGTACTCC. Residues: CAISEGVYEQYS.

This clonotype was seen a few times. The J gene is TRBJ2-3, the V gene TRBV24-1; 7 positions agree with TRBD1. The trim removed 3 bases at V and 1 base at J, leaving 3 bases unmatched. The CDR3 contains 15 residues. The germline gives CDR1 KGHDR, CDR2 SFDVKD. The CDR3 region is CATSDLTGGTDTQYF. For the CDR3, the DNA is TGTGCCACCAGTGATCTCACAGGGGGCACAGATACGCAGTATTTT.

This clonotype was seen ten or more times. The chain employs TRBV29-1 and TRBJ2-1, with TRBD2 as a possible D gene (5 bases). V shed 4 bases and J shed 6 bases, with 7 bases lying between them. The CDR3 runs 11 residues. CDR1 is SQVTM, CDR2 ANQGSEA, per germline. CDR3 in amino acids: CSVGLTNEQFF. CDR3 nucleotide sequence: TGCAGCGTTGGACTAACCAATGAGCAGTTCTTC.

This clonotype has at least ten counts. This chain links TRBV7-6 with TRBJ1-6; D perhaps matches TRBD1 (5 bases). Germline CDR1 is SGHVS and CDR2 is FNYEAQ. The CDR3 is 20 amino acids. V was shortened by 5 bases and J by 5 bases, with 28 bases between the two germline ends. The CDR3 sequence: CASSPYQGPSAGGNNSPLHF. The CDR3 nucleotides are TGTGCCAGCAGCCCGTACCAAGGGCCATCGGCGGGGGGAAATAATTCACCCCTCCACTTT.